What follows are 27 T cell receptor beta chains derived from one specimen sequenced in a study of T cell repertoires in cytomegalovirus infection. TCRdb redid the calling of the reads with MiXCR, one entry per CDR3 protein. The sample includes hundreds of thousands of distinct CDR3 sequences, 33% seen only once; the top ten take 17%. No antigens are known for them. The sample in question was cultured PBMCs, obtained from culture after CMV antigen stimulation. All receptors come from a human donor in good health (CMV status not recorded). Some clones in this sample may be carry-over from other donors' samples.

The chain has TRBV27 and TRBJ2-3; 11 bases agree with TRBD2. V shed 4 bases, J shed 9 bases, and the junction held 15 bases outside the gene matches. Germline V gene sequence: CDR1 MNHEY, CDR2 SMNVEV (reference sequence). The CDR3 covers 17 residues. This chain's CDR3 is CASSSVLAGVFSVTQYF. Here the CDR3 DNA reads TGTGCCAGCAGTTCGGTACTAGCGGGAGTGTTCTCGGTCACGCAGTATTTT.

The rearrangement links TRBV7-2 to TRBJ2-2, with 12 bases identical to TRBD2. CDR1 is SGHTA and CDR2 is FQGNSA in the germline V gene. This CDR3 comprises 16 residues. Germline trimming cut 5 bases from V and 4 bases from J; bases unmatched to any gene: 5. CDR3 DNA: TGTGCCAGCAGCCGAACTAGCGGGAGGTCCACCGGGGAGCTGTTTTTT. It is translated as CASSRTSGRSTGELFF.

This clonotype came up a few times. The chain carries TRBV6-1 and TRBJ2-1; TRBD2 matches 8 bases. This CDR3 contains 15 residues. Germline assignment: CDR1 MNHNS and CDR2 SASEGT. V lost 7 bases to trimming and J lost 3 bases; unmatched junction nucleotides: 8. CDR3 DNA: TGTGCCAGCATATCGACGGGAGGGAGCTACAATGAGCAGTTCTTC. Translation gives CASISTGGSYNEQFF.

The J gene is TRBJ2-4, the V gene TRBV20-1; tentatively, D is TRBD2 (5 bases). V shed 5 bases and J shed 0 bases, with 11 bases lying between them. The CDR3 is 14 residues long. CDR1 and CDR2 from the germline V gene are DFQATT and SNEGSKA (reference sequence). The CDR3 nucleotides are TGCAGTGCTGAGCGGCCGGGAGCCAAAAACATTCAGTACTTC. It translates to CSAERPGAKNIQYF.

This chain uses TRBV12-3 or TRBV12-4 with TRBJ2-2; a weak D match, TRBD1 (6 bases). The length of the CDR3 is 16 residues. V gave up 3 bases and J gave up 4 bases, with 15 bases separating them. Here the CDR3 reads CASSLKVGTFTGELFF. CDR3 nucleotides: TGTGCCAGCAGTTTGAAAGTAGGGACATTCACCGGGGAGCTGTTTTTT.

The chain uses TRBV4-2 and TRBJ1-1, with D possibly TRBD1 on 6 matching bases. The CDR3 is made up of 15 amino acids. Trimming shortened V by 6 bases and J by 0 bases, and 14 bases separated the two germline ends. Per the germline V gene, CDR1 is LGHNA and CDR2 is YNFKEQ. The chain's CDR3 is CASSPQGIMNTEAFF. CDR3 sequence (DNA): TGTGCCAGCAGTCCTCAGGGGATCATGAACACTGAAGCTTTCTTT.

J is TRBJ2-3 and V is TRBV6-6; tentative D call: TRBD1 (5 bases). CDR1 MNHNY and CDR2 SVGAGI come from the germline V gene (reference sequence). Trimming took 4 bases from V and 5 from J, leaving 13 bases between them. The CDR3 length is 14 residues. The CDR3 DNA is TGTGCCAGCAGTTCGGACACTGGAATAGATACGCAGTATTTT. Translating gives CASSSDTGIDTQYF.

This clonotype was detected a few times. The rearrangement joins TRBV6-2 or TRBV6-3 to TRBJ2-1, with no clear D. CDR1 is MNHEY, CDR2 SVGEGT, per germline. There are 13 residues in the CDR3. The V end lost 2 bases, the J end lost 7 bases, and 9 bases lay between the germline ends. CDR3 residues: CASSYPKENEQFF. The DNA of the CDR3 is TGTGCCAGCAGTTACCCCAAGGAGAATGAGCAGTTCTTC.

This clonotype has just a few counts. The chain links TRBV28 to TRBJ2-3; 8 bases align to TRBD2. Germline V gene lookup returns CDR1 MDHEN and CDR2 SYDVKM. Trimming cost V 8 bases and J 3 bases; bases outside gene matches: 4. This CDR3 region has 13 residues. The CDR3 nucleotides read TGTGCCAGCGGACGCGGGAGGACAGATACGCAGTATTTT. Protein product: CASGRGRTDTQYF. Supplemented by reference TRBV28 and TRBJ2-3, the full variable domain reads DVKVTQSSRYLVKRTGEKVFLECVQDMDHENMFWYRQDPGLGLRLIYFSYDVKMKEKGDIPEGYSVSREKKERFSLILESASTNQTSMYLCASGRGRTDTQYFGPGTRLTVL.

In its sample, this clonotype was seen a few times. V gene TRBV19 combines with J gene TRBJ2-1; 9 bases match TRBD2. Germline V gene data show CDR1 as LNHDA and CDR2 as SQIVND (reference sequence). The V gene end was trimmed by 7 bases and the J gene end by 5 bases; junction bases not matched to a gene: 9. The CDR3 totals 15 residues. CDR3 DNA: TGTGCCAGTAAAAGCGGGAGGTCCTCTAACAATGAGCAGTTCTTC. This gives the protein CASKSGRSSNNEQFF.

V is TRBV11-2 and J is TRBJ2-5; TRBD1 matches 10 bases. The CDR3 is 18 residues long. V lost 4 bases and J lost 5; bases outside the gene matches: 16. CDR1 and CDR2 (germline): SGHAT, FQNNGV. CDR3 protein: CASSSPDRGSLGQETQYF. In nucleotides, the CDR3 is TGTGCCAGCAGCTCACCGGACAGGGGGTCCCTCGGGCAGGAGACCCAGTACTTC.

The rearrangement uses TRBV7-2 and TRBJ2-3, with D uncertain. This CDR3 has 9 residues. Germline V gives CDR1 SGHTA, CDR2 FQGNSA. V dropped 2 bases and J dropped 14 bases, with 5 bases sitting between them. The chain's CDR3 is CASSLPAYF. CDR3 bases: TGTGCCAGCAGCTTACCGGCGTATTTT. The full variable domain, in which reference TRBV7-2 and TRBJ2-3 provide the parts outside the CDR3, is GAGVSQSPSNKVTEKGKDVELRCDPISGHTALYWYRQSLGQGLEFLIYFQGNSAPDKSGLPSDRFSAERTGGSVSTLTIQRTQQEDSAVYLCASSLPAYFGPGTRLTVL.

The sample holds one count of this clonotype. CDR3 coding DNA: TGCAGTGCTAGACCTTACGACCCTAATGAAAAACTGTTTTTT. The encoded protein is CSARPYDPNEKLFF. The chain uses TRBV20-1 and TRBJ1-4; D gene ambiguous. The V gene's germline CDR1 is DFQATT and CDR2 SNEGSKA (reference sequence). This CDR3 is built from 14 residues. Between the trimmed V and J ends, which lost 2 bases and 3 bases, there was a span of 10 bases.

Only a few counts were recorded for this clonotype. This chain links TRBV5-4 with TRBJ2-5; D unresolved. Trimming took off 2 bases at V and 2 bases at J, with 7 bases between the two ends. CDR1 SGHNT and CDR2 YYREEE come from the germline V gene (reference sequence). This CDR3 contains 13 residues. The CDR3 sequence: CASSFPAQETQYF. CDR3 nucleotides: TGTGCCAGCAGCTTTCCAGCACAAGAGACCCAGTACTTC.

The chain is built from TRBV28 and TRBJ1-5; no firm D call. The V end lost 4 bases, the J end lost 0 bases, and 7 bases lay between the germline ends. This CDR3 spans 14 amino acids. The germline V gene encodes CDR1 MDHEN and CDR2 SYDVKM. The CDR3 DNA sequence: TGTGCCAGCAGTTGGGTAATTAGCAATCAGCCCCAGCATTTT. Translation gives CASSWVISNQPQHF.

This chain uses TRBV7-2 with TRBJ2-5; 8 nucleotides align to TRBD2. Germline CDR1 reads SGHTA; CDR2 reads FQGNSA. With 1 base clipped from V and 5 bases from J, the junction kept 6 bases outside the gene matches. The CDR3 loop spans 15 amino acids. CDR3 region: CASSLDGRAMETQYF. The CDR3 nucleotides read TGTGCCAGCAGCTTAGACGGGAGGGCCATGGAGACCCAGTACTTC. Full variable domain (outside the CDR3, taken from reference TRBV7-2 and TRBJ2-5): GAGVSQSPSNKVTEKGKDVELRCDPISGHTALYWYRQSLGQGLEFLIYFQGNSAPDKSGLPSDRFSAERTGGSVSTLTIQRTQQEDSAVYLCASSLDGRAMETQYFGPGTRLLVL.

This clonotype was seen a handful of times. This chain joins TRBV4-3 and TRBJ2-3; no reliable D call. The V gene lost 1 base and the J gene lost 1 base, with 12 bases spanning the gap. The CDR3 consists of 16 residues. Germline V gene sequence: CDR1 LGHNA, CDR2 YSLEER. The CDR3 coding sequence is TGCGCCAGCAGCCAAGGAGGTTCCCGGGGCACAGATACGCAGTATTTT. Its protein product is CASSQGGSRGTDTQYF.

This clonotype was seen a few times. This chain joins TRBV27 and TRBJ2-1; D might be TRBD2 (6 bases). Germline V gene data show CDR1 as MNHEY and CDR2 as SMNVEV (reference sequence). The CDR3 has 14 amino acids. With 5 bases removed from V and 5 bases from J, the gap between germline ends came to 13 bases. CDR3 nucleotide sequence: TGTGCCAGCAGTCGACGGGGAGGAGACAATGAGCAGTTCTTC. Encoded protein: CASSRRGGDNEQFF.

In DNA form, the CDR3 reads TGTGCCAGCAGCTCCGGGTTTCTCATGAACACTGAAGCTTTCTTT. This codes for CASSSGFLMNTEAFF. The chain carries TRBV7-9 and TRBJ1-1; D gene ambiguous. The germline CDR1 and CDR2 sequences are SEHNR and FQNEAQ (reference sequence). Trimming left V 4 bases short and J 0 bases short, with 12 bases between. The CDR3 has 15 residues.

To note about this clonotype: This could be a read error, since a much larger clone is one nucleotide away. V is TRBV14 and J is TRBJ2-3; D possibly corresponds to TRBD1 (6 bases). The CDR3 extends over 14 amino acids. CDR1 is SGHDN, CDR2 FVKESK, per germline. Trimming left V 5 bases short and J 4 bases short, with 13 bases between. DNA for the CDR3: TGTGCCAGCAGCTTACAGGGACCCCCAGATACGCAGTATTTT. Encoded protein: CASSLQGPPDTQYF.

This sequence joins TRBV11-3 and TRBJ2-2; perhaps TRBD1 as D (5 bases). V was cut by 2 bases and J by 5 bases, with 12 bases left in between. The germline V gene has CDR1 SGHNT and CDR2 YENEEA. This CDR3 contains 15 residues. The DNA for the CDR3 is TGTGCCAGCAGCTTATTAGGTCAGGGTACCGGGGAGCTGTTTTTT. As protein: CASSLLGQGTGELFF. The whole variable domain, remainder taken from reference TRBV11-3 and TRBJ2-2, is EAGVVQSPRYKIIEKKQPVAFWCNPISGHNTLYWYLQNLGQGPELLIRYENEEAVDDSQLPKDRFSAERLKGVDSTLKIQPAELGDSAVYLCASSLLGQGTGELFFGEGSRLTVL.

V and J are TRBV15 and TRBJ2-1, with D possibly matching TRBD2 (5 bases). The ends were cut back, 2 bases at V and 5 bases at J, with 13 bases in the middle. Germline CDR1 and CDR2: LNHNV and YYDKDF (reference sequence). This CDR3 is built from 15 residues. The CDR3 DNA reads as TGTGCCACCAGCAGAAGAGGGAGAGGTGACAATGAGCAGTTCTTC. Translated: CATSRRGRGDNEQFF. The full variable domain, with the rest looked up from reference TRBV15 and TRBJ2-1, is DAMVIQNPRYQVTQFGKPVTLSCSQTLNHNVMYWYQQKSSQAPKLLFHYYDKDFNNEADTPDNFQSRRPNTSFCFLDIRSPGLGDTAMYLCATSRRGRGDNEQFFGPGTRLTVL.

This chain connects TRBV28 to TRBJ2-7, with TRBD1 matching 7 bases. The CDR3 runs 16 residues. The germline V gene has CDR1 MDHEN and CDR2 SYDVKM. V shed 4 bases and J 1 base; nucleotides not matched to a gene: 10. This CDR3 is CASSSPVGTVSYEQYF. In DNA, the CDR3 is TGTGCCAGCAGTTCCCCAGTCGGGACAGTATCCTACGAGCAGTACTTC.

At least ten counts were recorded for this clonotype. The CDR3 region is CASSLEGVGETQYF. CDR3 DNA sequence: TGTGCCAGCAGCTTAGAGGGAGTCGGAGAGACCCAGTACTTC. The genes are TRBV7-2 and TRBJ2-5, with TRBD2 as a possible D gene (5 bases). Between the trimmed V and J ends, which lost 1 base and 4 bases, there was a span of 10 bases. Germline V lookup: CDR1 SGHTA, CDR2 FQGNSA. CDR3 length: 14 residues.

V is TRBV29-1 and J is TRBJ2-5; maybe TRBD2 (7 bases). The CDR3 has 15 residues. Between the trimmed V and J ends, which lost 4 bases and 3 bases, there was a span of 18 bases. Germline lookup yields CDR1 SQVTM and CDR2 ANQGSEA. The CDR3 region is CSVGRGLAEEETQYF. CDR3 nucleotides: TGCAGCGTTGGGCGGGGGCTAGCGGAGGAAGAGACCCAGTACTTC. Supplemented by reference TRBV29-1 and TRBJ2-5, the full variable domain reads SAVISQKPSRDICQRGTSLTIQCQVDSQVTMMFWYRQQPGQSLTLIATANQGSEATYESGFVIDKFPISRPNLTFSTLTVSNMSPEDSSIYLCSVGRGLAEEETQYFGPGTRLLVL.

The rearrangement links TRBV6-5 to TRBJ1-1; 9 positions match TRBD1. CDR1 and CDR2 (germline): MNHEY, SVGAGI. CDR3 length: 14 residues. Losses at the gene ends were 4 bases for V and 4 bases for J; bases not matched to a gene: 4. The CDR3 DNA reads TGTGCCAGCAGTTGGGGACAGGGAACCACTGAAGCTTTCTTT. This translates into CASSWGQGTTEAFF.

This chain links TRBV19 with TRBJ1-4, with D possibly matching TRBD1 (5 bases). Germline V lookup: CDR1 LNHDA, CDR2 SQIVND (reference sequence). The V and J ends lost 10 bases and 6 bases respectively, with 15 bases between them. The CDR3 contains 13 residues. CDR3 coding DNA: TGTGCCACCAGACGACAGACCTATGAAAAACTGTTTTTT. Translated: CATRRQTYEKLFF.